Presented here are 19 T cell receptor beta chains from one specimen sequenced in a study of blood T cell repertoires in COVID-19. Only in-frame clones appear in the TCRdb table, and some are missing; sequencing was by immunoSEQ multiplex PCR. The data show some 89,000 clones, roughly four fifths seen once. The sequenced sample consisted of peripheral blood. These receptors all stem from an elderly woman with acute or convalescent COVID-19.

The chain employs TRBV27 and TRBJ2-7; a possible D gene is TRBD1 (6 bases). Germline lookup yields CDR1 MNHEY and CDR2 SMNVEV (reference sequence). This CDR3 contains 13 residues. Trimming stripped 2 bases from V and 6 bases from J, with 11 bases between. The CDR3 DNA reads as TGTGCCAGCAGTTTACAGGGGCATCGCGAGCAGTACTTC. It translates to CASSLQGHREQYF.

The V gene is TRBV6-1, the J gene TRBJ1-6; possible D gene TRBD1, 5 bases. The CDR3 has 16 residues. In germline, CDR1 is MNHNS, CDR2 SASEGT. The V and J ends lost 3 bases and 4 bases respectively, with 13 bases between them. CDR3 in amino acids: CASSDTGGGYNSPLHF. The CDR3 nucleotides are TGTGCCAGCAGTGATACTGGGGGGGGTTATAATTCACCCCTCCACTTT.

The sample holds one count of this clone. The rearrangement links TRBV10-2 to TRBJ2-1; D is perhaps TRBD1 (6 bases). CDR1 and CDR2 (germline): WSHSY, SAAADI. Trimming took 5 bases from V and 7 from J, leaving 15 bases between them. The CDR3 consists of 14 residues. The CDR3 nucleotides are TGCGCCAGCAGTCCGACAGGTAGAGCTAATGAGCAGTTCTTC. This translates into CASSPTGRANEQFF.

The CDR3 region has the DNA TGTGCCAGCAGCTTGGCCGCGGAGCTCTATGGCTACACCTTC. Its translation is CASSLAAELYGYTF. The gene calls are TRBV5-4 and TRBJ1-2; D not resolved. The CDR3 loop spans 14 amino acids. Deletions cut 0 bases from V and 4 bases from J, with 10 bases between. Germline V gene lookup returns CDR1 SGHNT and CDR2 YYREEE (reference sequence).

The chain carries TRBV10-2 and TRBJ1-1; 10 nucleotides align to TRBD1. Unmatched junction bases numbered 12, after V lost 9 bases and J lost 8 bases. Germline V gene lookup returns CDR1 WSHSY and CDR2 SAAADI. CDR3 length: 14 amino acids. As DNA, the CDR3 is TGCGCCAGTACGGGACAGGGGCGGTTGCACGAAGCTTTCTTT. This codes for CASTGQGRLHEAFF.

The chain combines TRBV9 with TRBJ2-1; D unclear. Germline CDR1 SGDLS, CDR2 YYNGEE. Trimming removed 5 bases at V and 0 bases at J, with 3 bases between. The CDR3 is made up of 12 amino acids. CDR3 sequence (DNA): TGTGCCAGCAGTCACTCCTACAATGAGCAGTTCTTC. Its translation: CASSHSYNEQFF.

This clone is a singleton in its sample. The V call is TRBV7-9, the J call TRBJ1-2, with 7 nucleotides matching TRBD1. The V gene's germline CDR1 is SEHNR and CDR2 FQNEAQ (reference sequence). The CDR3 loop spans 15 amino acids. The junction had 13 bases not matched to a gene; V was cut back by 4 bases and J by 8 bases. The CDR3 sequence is CASSSTGGTVGGYTF. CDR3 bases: TGTGCCAGCAGCTCAACCGGCGGGACAGTAGGAGGCTACACCTTC.

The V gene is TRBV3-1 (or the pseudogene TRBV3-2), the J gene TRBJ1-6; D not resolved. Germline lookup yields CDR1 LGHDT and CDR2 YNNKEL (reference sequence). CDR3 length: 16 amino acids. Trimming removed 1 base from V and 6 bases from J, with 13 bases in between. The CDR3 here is CASSQGVAGLNSPLHF. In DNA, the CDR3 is TGTGCCAGCAGCCAAGGGGTCGCAGGCCTTAATTCACCCCTCCACTTT.

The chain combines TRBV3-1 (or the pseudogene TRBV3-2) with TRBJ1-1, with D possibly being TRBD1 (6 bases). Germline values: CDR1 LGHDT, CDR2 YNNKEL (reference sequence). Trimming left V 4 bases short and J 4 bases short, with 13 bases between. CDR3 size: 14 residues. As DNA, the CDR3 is TGTGCCAGCAGCCCCGACAGGTTGGGCACTGAAGCTTTCTTT. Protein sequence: CASSPDRLGTEAFF.

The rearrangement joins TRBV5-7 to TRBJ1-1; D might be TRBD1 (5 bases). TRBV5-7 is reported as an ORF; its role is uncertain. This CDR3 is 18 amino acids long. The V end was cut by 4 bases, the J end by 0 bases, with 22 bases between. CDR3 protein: CASSLRQKNFPMNTEAFF. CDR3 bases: TGTGCCAGCAGCCTACGACAGAAGAATTTCCCTATGAACACTGAAGCTTTCTTT.

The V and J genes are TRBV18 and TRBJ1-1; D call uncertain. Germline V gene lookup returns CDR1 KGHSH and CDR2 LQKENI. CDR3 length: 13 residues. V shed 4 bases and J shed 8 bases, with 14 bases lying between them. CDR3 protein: CASSREEAAEAFF. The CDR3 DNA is TGTGCCAGCTCACGAGAGGAGGCCGCAGAAGCTTTCTTT.

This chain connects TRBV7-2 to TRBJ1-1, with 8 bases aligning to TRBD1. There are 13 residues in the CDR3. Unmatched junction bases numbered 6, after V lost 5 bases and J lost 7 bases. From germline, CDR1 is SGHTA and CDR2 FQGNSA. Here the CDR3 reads CASSARQGYEAFF. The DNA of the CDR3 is TGTGCCAGCAGCGCCCGACAGGGGTATGAAGCTTTCTTT.

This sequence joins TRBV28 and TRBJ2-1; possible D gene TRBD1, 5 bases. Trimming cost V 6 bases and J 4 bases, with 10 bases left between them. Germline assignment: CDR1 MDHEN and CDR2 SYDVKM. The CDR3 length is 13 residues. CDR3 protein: CASRGAVYNEQFF. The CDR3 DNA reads TGTGCCAGCAGAGGGGCCGTGTACAATGAGCAGTTCTTC.

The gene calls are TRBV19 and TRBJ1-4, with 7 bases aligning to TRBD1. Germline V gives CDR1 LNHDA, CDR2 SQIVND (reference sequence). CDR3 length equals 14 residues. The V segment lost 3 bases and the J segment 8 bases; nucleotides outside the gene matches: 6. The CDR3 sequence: CASSIGTEFEKLFF. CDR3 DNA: TGTGCCAGTAGTATCGGGACAGAATTCGAAAAACTGTTTTTT.

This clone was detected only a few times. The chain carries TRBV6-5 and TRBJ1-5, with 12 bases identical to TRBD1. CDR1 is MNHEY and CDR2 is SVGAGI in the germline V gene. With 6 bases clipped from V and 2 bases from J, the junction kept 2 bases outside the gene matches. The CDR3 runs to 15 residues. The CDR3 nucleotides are TGTGCCAGCAGGGGACAGGGGGCCGGCAATCAGCCCCAGCATTTT. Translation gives CASRGQGAGNQPQHF.

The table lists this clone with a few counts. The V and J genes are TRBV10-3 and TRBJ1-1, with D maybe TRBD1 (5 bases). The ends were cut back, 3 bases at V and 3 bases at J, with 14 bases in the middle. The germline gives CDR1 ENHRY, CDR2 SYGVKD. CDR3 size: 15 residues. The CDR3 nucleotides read TGTGCCATCAGTGAATTCGGCAGGGAATACACTGAAGCTTTCTTT. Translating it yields CAISEFGREYTEAFF.

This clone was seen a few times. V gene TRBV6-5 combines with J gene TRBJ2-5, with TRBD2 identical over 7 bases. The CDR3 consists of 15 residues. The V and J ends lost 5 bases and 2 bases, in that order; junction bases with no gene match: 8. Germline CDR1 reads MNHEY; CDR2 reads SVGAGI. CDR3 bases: TGTGCCAGCAGTCCCTTGGGGGGGGATCAAGAGACCCAGTACTTC. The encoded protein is CASSPLGGDQETQYF.

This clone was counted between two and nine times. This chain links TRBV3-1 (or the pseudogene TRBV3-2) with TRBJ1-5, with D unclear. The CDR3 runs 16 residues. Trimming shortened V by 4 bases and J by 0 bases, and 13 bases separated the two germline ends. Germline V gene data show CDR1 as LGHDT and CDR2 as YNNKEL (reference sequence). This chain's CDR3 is CASSRSAANSNQPQHF. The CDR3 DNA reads TGTGCCAGCAGCCGGTCGGCGGCCAATAGCAATCAGCCCCAGCATTTT.

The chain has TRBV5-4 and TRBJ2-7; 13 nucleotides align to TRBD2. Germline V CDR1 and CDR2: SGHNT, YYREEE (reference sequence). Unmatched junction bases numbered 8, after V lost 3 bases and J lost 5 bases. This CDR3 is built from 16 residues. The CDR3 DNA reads TGTGCCAGCAGCTCCCGGACTAGCGGGAGATCTGACGAGCAGTACTTC. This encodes CASSSRTSGRSDEQYF.